The following is a T cell receptor beta chain sequence with its context. Sequencing was performed with immunoSEQ multiplex PCR; in TCRdb, only in-frame clones are kept and a portion is missing. This table has fewer than 200,000 clones, 87% appearing once. This entry belongs to a study of T cell responses to AZD1222 COVID-19 vaccine. Second-dose intervals near 4 or 12 weeks were combined. The CDR3 is made up of 16 amino acids. The junction had 4 bases not matched to a gene; V was cut back by 5 bases and J by 0 bases. Germline CDR1 reads KGHSH; CDR2 reads LQKENI. This clonotype was sampled from an adult who received the AZD1222 COVID-19 vaccine. The specimen comprised peripheral blood, sampled 28 days after the second AZD1222 dose. The V call is TRBV18, the J call TRBJ2-2, with 9 bases matching TRBD2. Here the CDR3 reads CASSLLAGANTGELFF. The DNA of the CDR3 is TGTGCCAGCTCATTATTAGCGGGGGCGAACACCGGGGAGCTGTTTTTT. The full variable domain, its missing parts supplied by reference TRBV18 and TRBJ2-2, is NAGVMQNPRHLVRRRGQEARLRCSPMKGHSHVYWYRQLPEEGLKFMVYLQKENIIDESGMPKERFSAEFPKEGPSILRIQQVVRGDSAAYFCASSLLAGANTGELFFGEGSRLTVL.